The 32 T cell receptor beta chains given below trace back to one sample, sequenced in a study of T cells after yellow fever vaccination. One entry per CDR3 protein, called by TCRdb with MiXCR from the 5' RACE reads. This table holds about 150,000 distinct CDR3 sequences, roughly 6.2% found once. Sequencing was performed on CD4+ T cells sorted from PBMCs, taken on the day of the first yellow fever vaccination. The origin of the receptors is a man aged 18 to 30 who received the YFV17D yellow fever vaccine.

The J gene is TRBJ2-2, the V gene TRBV5-5, with 7 bases fitting TRBD2. This CDR3 region has 17 residues. Unmatched junction bases numbered 6, after V lost 1 base and J lost 0 bases. Germline V gene lookup returns CDR1 SGHKS and CDR2 YYEKEE (reference sequence). CDR3 in DNA: TGTGCCAGCAGCTTGATGTGGCGGGGGACGAACACCGGGGAGCTGTTTTTT. It encodes CASSLMWRGTNTGELFF.

This clonotype was observed a few times. The chain recombines TRBV4-1 with TRBJ2-3; TRBD1 is a possible D gene (6 bases). V lost 4 bases and J lost 10, with 12 bases in between. Per germline, CDR1 MGHRA and CDR2 YSYEKL. The CDR3 contains 12 residues. The CDR3 bases are TGCGCCAGCAGCCCCCTGGGGGCGCCGCAGTATTTT. Amino acids: CASSPLGAPQYF.

This clonotype was observed at least ten times. The rearrangement links TRBV5-1 to TRBJ2-7; unclear D gene. The germline gives CDR1 SGHRS, CDR2 YFSETQ. This CDR3 is built from 13 residues. V lost 5 bases, J lost 1 base, and 10 bases lay in between. The CDR3 here is CASSPGVSYEQYF. DNA for the CDR3: TGCGCCAGCAGTCCTGGGGTTTCCTACGAGCAGTACTTC.

This clonotype was picked up many times. The chain links TRBV29-1 to TRBJ1-2, with a possible D match to TRBD1 (5 bases). The germline CDR1 and CDR2 sequences are SQVTM and ANQGSEA. CDR3 size: 12 residues. Between the trimmed V and J ends, which lost 2 bases and 4 bases, there was a span of 8 bases. The CDR3 DNA follows: TGCAGCGTTGAACGAGGGGTCTATGGCTACACCTTC. It is translated as CSVERGVYGYTF.

V is TRBV7-9 and J is TRBJ2-4; D gene uncertain. CDR3 length equals 15 residues. Germline assignment: CDR1 SEHNR and CDR2 FQNEAQ (reference sequence). V was clipped by 2 bases and J by 0 bases, with 8 bases between them. In DNA form, the CDR3 reads TGTGCCAGCAGCTTACGGGTGGGAGCCAAAAACATTCAGTACTTC. Translated, it gives CASSLRVGAKNIQYF.

The sample holds a few counts of this clonotype. The rearrangement links TRBV5-1 to TRBJ2-1; 7 bases map to TRBD2. Trimming took 1 base from V and 7 from J; bases not matched to a gene: 8. The CDR3 sequence is 15 residues long. Per the germline V gene, CDR1 is SGHRS and CDR2 is YFSETQ. The CDR3 DNA reads TGCGCCAGCAGCTTGTGGGCGGGGGATGGGAATGAGCAGTTCTTC. Residues: CASSLWAGDGNEQFF.

In its sample, this clonotype was seen many times. The chain links TRBV7-2 to TRBJ2-7; tentative D call: TRBD1 (5 bases). Germline V lookup: CDR1 SGHTA, CDR2 FQGNSA. The CDR3 has 13 amino acids. V lost 4 bases to trimming and J lost 2 bases, with 9 bases between them. CDR3 sequence: CASSSDTPYEQYF. The CDR3 DNA is TGTGCCAGCAGCTCGGACACCCCCTACGAGCAGTACTTC.

This clonotype has at least ten counts. The V call is TRBV3-1, the J call TRBJ2-3; 7 nucleotides line up with TRBD1. The J segment lost 2 bases and the V segment lost 7 bases, leaving 6 bases of the junction unmatched. This CDR3 has 14 amino acids. Germline assignment: CDR1 LGHDT and CDR2 YNNKEL (reference sequence). The CDR3 DNA follows: TGTGCCAGCACCAGGGGACAGTACACAGATACGCAGTATTTT. This gives the protein CASTRGQYTDTQYF.

This clonotype was counted ten times or more. The chain has TRBV18 and TRBJ2-7, with 8 bases lining up with TRBD2. CDR3 size: 15 residues. The germline V gene encodes CDR1 KGHSH and CDR2 LQKENI. Unmatched junction bases numbered 4, after V lost 3 bases and J lost 0 bases. The CDR3 nucleotides read TGTGCCAGCTCACCGGGGCTAGCGGGCTCCTACGAGCAGTACTTC. Its protein product is CASSPGLAGSYEQYF.

The gene calls are TRBV20-1 and TRBJ1-6; maybe TRBD1 (6 bases). The germline gives CDR1 DFQATT, CDR2 SNEGSKA (reference sequence). V lost 2 bases to trimming and J lost 7 bases, with 6 bases between them. The CDR3 loop spans 12 amino acids. Here the CDR3 reads CSARRGNSPLHF. Written as DNA, the CDR3 is TGCAGTGCTAGAAGGGGGAATTCACCCCTCCACTTT.

This clonotype was seen a handful of times. The chain recombines TRBV11-2 with TRBJ1-1; D perhaps matches TRBD1 (5 bases). V gave up 3 bases and J gave up 0 bases, with 11 bases separating them. Germline V gene sequence: CDR1 SGHAT, CDR2 FQNNGV. This CDR3 region has 15 residues. The CDR3 DNA sequence: TGTGCCAGCAGCTTCGGGGGGGGTATGAACACTGAAGCTTTCTTT. Its translation: CASSFGGGMNTEAFF.

A note on this clonotype: This may be a read error: a much more frequent sequence differs by one nucleotide. V usage is TRBV2 and J usage is TRBJ2-7, with D perhaps TRBD1 (6 bases). Germline V gives CDR1 SNHLY, CDR2 FYNNEI. V lost 1 base and J 2 bases, leaving 9 bases between the germline ends. The CDR3 consists of 14 residues. The CDR3 sequence: CASSEGTVAYEQYF. CDR3 nucleotide sequence: TGTGCCAGCAGTGAAGGGACAGTAGCCTACGAGCAGTACTTC.

This clonotype was seen only a few times. V and J are TRBV5-4 and TRBJ2-3; unclear D gene. The V gene's germline CDR1 is SGHNT and CDR2 YYREEE (reference sequence). V was clipped by 9 bases and J by 0 bases, with 17 bases between them. The CDR3 loop spans 15 amino acids. CDR3 nucleotide sequence: TGTGCCACTTACGCCGGCGCCCCTAGCACAGATACGCAGTATTTT. This sequence encodes CATYAGAPSTDTQYF.

V and J are TRBV29-1 and TRBJ1-1; no reliable D call. Germline V gene lookup returns CDR1 SQVTM and CDR2 ANQGSEA. The CDR3 loop spans 14 amino acids. Trimming stripped 4 bases from V and 0 bases from J, with 12 bases between. The CDR3 nucleotides read TGCAGCGTTGTGTCTCCGGGGATGAACACTGAAGCTTTCTTT. Translated: CSVVSPGMNTEAFF.

This clonotype was recorded at least ten times. The chain combines TRBV7-8 with TRBJ1-3; possible D gene TRBD1, 6 bases. CDR1 is SGHVS, CDR2 FQNEAQ, per germline. Deletions cut 8 bases from V and 4 bases from J, with 15 bases between. The CDR3 sequence is 14 residues long. Written as DNA, the CDR3 is TGTGCCAGCGCCCGGAGGGGGGTCGGAAACACCATATATTTT. Protein: CASARRGVGNTIYF.

This clonotype occurred a few times. The chain couples TRBV6-2 or TRBV6-3 to TRBJ2-5; TRBD2 agrees at 7 bases. Trimming cost V 10 bases and J 3 bases; bases outside gene matches: 11. There are 14 residues in the CDR3. Germline CDR1 and CDR2: MNHEY and SVGEGT. The CDR3 here is CAIMKHGGEETQYF. CDR3 nucleotides: TGTGCCATCATGAAGCATGGGGGGGAAGAGACCCAGTACTTC.

This chain joins TRBV2 and TRBJ2-7, with 7 bases matching TRBD2. V trimming: 4 bases; J trimming: 2 bases; junction bases outside the gene matches: 8. The germline gives CDR1 SNHLY, CDR2 FYNNEI. This CDR3 spans 15 amino acids. CDR3 sequence (DNA): TGTGCCAGCAGTGGTTTTGAGCGGGGCACCTACGAGCAGTACGTC. Protein: CASSGFERGTYEQYV.

This clonotype was picked up a small number of times. The chain employs TRBV25-1 and TRBJ2-3; 11 bases map to TRBD1. V lost 5 bases to trimming and J lost 5 bases; unmatched junction nucleotides: 9. The germline gives CDR1 MGHDK, CDR2 SYGVNS. This CDR3 has 16 amino acids. The CDR3 bases are TGTGCCAGCAGTCCCCTGGACAGGGGGCTTGGAGATACGCAGTATTTT. This codes for CASSPLDRGLGDTQYF.

This clonotype was observed many times. The chain recombines TRBV5-1 with TRBJ2-2, with D perhaps TRBD1 (6 bases). The CDR3 loop spans 16 amino acids. V shed 5 bases and J shed 1 base, with 15 bases lying between them. Germline V CDR1 and CDR2: SGHRS, YFSETQ. CDR3 bases: TGCGCCAGCAGTAGTACAGGGCGGAGGAACACCGGGGAGCTGTTTTTT. Residues: CASSSTGRRNTGELFF.

The CDR3 nucleotides are TGCGCCAGCAGCTGGACAGGGAGGCCCACCGGGGAGCTGTTTTTT. Encoded protein: CASSWTGRPTGELFF. V gene TRBV5-1 combines with J gene TRBJ2-2, with TRBD1 matching 8 bases. There are 15 residues in the CDR3. V trimming: 3 bases; J trimming: 4 bases; junction bases outside the gene matches: 5. Germline CDR1 SGHRS, CDR2 YFSETQ.

This chain uses TRBV2 with TRBJ2-1; D remains ambiguous. Trimming took off 6 bases at V and 7 bases at J, with 22 bases between the two ends. CDR3 size: 16 residues. Per the germline V gene, CDR1 is SNHLY and CDR2 is FYNNEI. The CDR3, as DNA: TGTGCCAGCAGGGACGATTGGACGGTAAAAGGGAATGAGCAGTTCTTC. It codes for CASRDDWTVKGNEQFF.

In its sample, this clonotype was seen a few times. This rearrangement joins TRBV7-3 to TRBJ1-6; weak D call: TRBD1 (6 bases). V was pared by 5 bases and J by 8 bases, with 16 bases between. The CDR3 is 15 amino acids. Germline CDR1 is SGHTA and CDR2 is FQGTGA. The CDR3 protein is CASSAQSRGDSPLHF. The DNA for the CDR3 is TGTGCCAGCAGCGCTCAATCCAGGGGCGATTCACCCCTCCACTTT.

This clonotype occurred many times. The chain has TRBV20-1 and TRBJ2-1; 9 nucleotides match TRBD1. The CDR3 has 12 residues. Germline CDR1 reads DFQATT; CDR2 reads SNEGSKA (reference sequence). J was trimmed by 10 bases and V by 5 bases; bases with no gene match: 6. CDR3 in amino acids: CSAGGQGHEQFF. The CDR3 coding sequence is TGCAGTGCTGGCGGACAGGGGCACGAGCAGTTCTTC.

This clonotype occurred a few times. The V and J genes are TRBV5-1 and TRBJ2-2; 9 positions agree with TRBD1. Germline values: CDR1 SGHRS, CDR2 YFSETQ. This CDR3 region has 17 residues. The trim removed 6 bases at V and 4 bases at J, leaving 13 bases unmatched. In DNA, the CDR3 is TGCGCCAGCACCCCGATGGGACAGGGCGGGAGCACCGGGGAGCTGTTTTTT. Residues: CASTPMGQGGSTGELFF.

In this sample, this clonotype turned up a few times. The genes are TRBV12-3 or TRBV12-4 and TRBJ2-6; tentatively, D is TRBD1 (6 bases). V dropped 3 bases and J dropped 0 bases, with 15 bases sitting between them. The CDR3 is 18 amino acids. The CDR3 bases are TGTGCCAGCAGTTTCCCCCTCGACAGGAGCTCTGGGGCCAACGTCCTGACTTTC. Amino acid sequence: CASSFPLDRSSGANVLTF.

The chain employs TRBV12-3 or TRBV12-4 and TRBJ1-4; D uncertain. The V and J ends lost 3 bases and 6 bases respectively, with 14 bases between them. This CDR3 has 15 residues. The CDR3 coding sequence is TGTGCCAGCAGTTTTACGGGTTTCGGAGATGAAAAACTGTTTTTT. The encoded protein is CASSFTGFGDEKLFF.

The table lists this clonotype with many counts. The gene calls are TRBV10-3 and TRBJ2-7; no clear D. The germline V gene encodes CDR1 ENHRY and CDR2 SYGVKD. There are 11 residues in the CDR3. V shed 2 bases and J shed 4 bases, with 3 bases lying between them. CDR3 amino acids: CAISEGYEQYV. DNA for the CDR3: TGTGCCATCAGTGAGGGGTACGAGCAGTACGTC.

This clonotype has only a few counts. The CDR3 loop reads CASSLAASGTGELFF. DNA of the CDR3: TGTGCCAGCAGCCTCGCGGCTAGCGGCACCGGGGAGCTGTTTTTT. The chain uses TRBV7-2 and TRBJ2-2; 7 bases map to TRBD2. Germline assignment: CDR1 SGHTA and CDR2 FQGNSA. The length of the CDR3 is 15 residues. The ends lost 5 bases at V and 4 bases at J; junction bases unmatched: 7.

This clonotype was detected a few times. The chain employs TRBV7-2 and TRBJ2-5; the match to TRBD2 covers 15 bases. Trimming took 4 bases from V and 5 from J; bases not matched to a gene: 2. This CDR3 spans 15 amino acids. The germline V gene has CDR1 SGHTA and CDR2 FQGNSA. CDR3 in DNA: TGTGCCAGCAGCTGGACTAGCGGGGGGGCGGAGACCCAGTACTTC. Protein product: CASSWTSGGAETQYF. Variable domain in full (rest from reference TRBV7-2 and TRBJ2-5): GAGVSQSPSNKVTEKGKDVELRCDPISGHTALYWYRQSLGQGLEFLIYFQGNSAPDKSGLPSDRFSAERTGGSVSTLTIQRTQQEDSAVYLCASSWTSGGAETQYFGPGTRLLVL.

This clonotype was counted many times. The rearrangement uses TRBV4-2 and TRBJ2-5; D unresolved. V lost 0 bases to trimming and J lost 1 base, with 6 bases between them. This CDR3 is 14 amino acids long. In germline, CDR1 is LGHNA, CDR2 YNFKEQ. CDR3 amino acids: CASSQDRSQETQYF. CDR3 in DNA: TGTGCCAGCAGCCAAGACAGGTCCCAAGAGACCCAGTACTTC.

This clonotype occurred many times. The chain couples TRBV20-1 to TRBJ2-1; a possible D gene is TRBD2 (6 bases). Germline V gene lookup returns CDR1 DFQATT and CDR2 SNEGSKA (reference sequence). This CDR3 comprises 13 residues. The V end lost 5 bases, the J end lost 8 bases, and 16 bases lay between the germline ends. The CDR3 spells CSASQNWGDEQFF. CDR3 sequence (DNA): TGCAGTGCTTCCCAAAATTGGGGGGATGAGCAGTTCTTC.

This clonotype came up many times. The J gene is TRBJ2-2, the V gene TRBV6-1; perhaps TRBD2 as D (6 bases). Germline loops: CDR1 MNHNS, CDR2 SASEGT. V lost 6 bases to trimming and J lost 10 bases, with 21 bases between them. The CDR3 sequence is 15 residues long. Here the CDR3 reads CASRGRDSALEELFF. In nucleotides, the CDR3 is TGTGCCAGCAGAGGCAGGGACTCAGCGTTGGAGGAGCTGTTTTTT.